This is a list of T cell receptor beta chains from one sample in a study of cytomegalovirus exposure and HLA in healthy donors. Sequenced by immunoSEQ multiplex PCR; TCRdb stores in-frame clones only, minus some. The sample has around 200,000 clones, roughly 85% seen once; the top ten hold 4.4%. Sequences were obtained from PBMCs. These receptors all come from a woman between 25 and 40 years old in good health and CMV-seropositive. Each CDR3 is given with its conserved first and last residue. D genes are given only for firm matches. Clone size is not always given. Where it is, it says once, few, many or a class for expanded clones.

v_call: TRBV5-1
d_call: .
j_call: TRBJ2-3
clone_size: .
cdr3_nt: TGCGCCAGCAGCTTTCGAGCAGGGAACGAAGGAGATACGCAGTATTTT
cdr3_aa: CASSFRAGNEGDTQYF

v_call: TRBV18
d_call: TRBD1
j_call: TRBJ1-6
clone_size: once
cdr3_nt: TGTGCCAGCTCAGCCGCGGGACAGGGCGATTCACCCCTCCACTTT
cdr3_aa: CASSAAGQGDSPLHF

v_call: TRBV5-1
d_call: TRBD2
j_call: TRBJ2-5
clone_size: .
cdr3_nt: TGCGCCAGCAGCAACCCGACTGGGACTAGCGGGGGGGCCCAAGAGACCCAGTACTTC
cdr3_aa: CASSNPTGTSGGAQETQYF

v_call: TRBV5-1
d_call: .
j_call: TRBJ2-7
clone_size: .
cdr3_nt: TGCGCCAGCAGCTTATCATCCTACGAGCAGTACTTC
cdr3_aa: CASSLSSYEQYF

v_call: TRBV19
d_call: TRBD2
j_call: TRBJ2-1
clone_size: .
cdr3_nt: TGTGCCAGTAGTATAGAGGGAGGACTAGCGGTATACAATGAGCAGTTCTTC
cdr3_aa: CASSIEGGLAVYNEQFF

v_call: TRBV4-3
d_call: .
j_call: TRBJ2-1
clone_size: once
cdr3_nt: TGCGCCAGCAGCCAAGGTAGCGCGGGGCTCTACAATGAGCAGTTCTTC
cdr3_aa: CASSQGSAGLYNEQFF

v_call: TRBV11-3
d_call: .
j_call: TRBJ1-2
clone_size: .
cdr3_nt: TGTGCCAGCAGCGTAGAGGGGCACTATGGCTACACCTTC
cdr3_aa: CASSVEGHYGYTF

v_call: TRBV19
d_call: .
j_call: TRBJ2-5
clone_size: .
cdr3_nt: TGTGCCAGTAGGGAGGGAGCGGGAGAGACCCAGTACTTC
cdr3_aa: CASREGAGETQYF

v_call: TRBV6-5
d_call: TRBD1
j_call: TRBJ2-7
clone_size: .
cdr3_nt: TGTGCCAGCAGTCGCGCGGGACAGGGTACCTACGAGCAGTACTTC
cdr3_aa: CASSRAGQGTYEQYF

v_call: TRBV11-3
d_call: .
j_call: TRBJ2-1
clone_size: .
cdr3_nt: TGTGCCAGCAGCTTAGGGGACACCGTATACAATGAGCAGTTCTTC
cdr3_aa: CASSLGDTVYNEQFF

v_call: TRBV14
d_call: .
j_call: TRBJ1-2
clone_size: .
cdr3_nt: TGTGCCAGCAGCCAAGAGTTAATCAGGATTGACTATGGCTACACCTTC
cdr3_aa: CASSQELIRIDYGYTF

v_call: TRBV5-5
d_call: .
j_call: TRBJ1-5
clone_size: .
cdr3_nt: TGTGCCAGCAGCCGACAGATGAATAGCAATCAGCCCCAGCATTTT
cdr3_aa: CASSRQMNSNQPQHF

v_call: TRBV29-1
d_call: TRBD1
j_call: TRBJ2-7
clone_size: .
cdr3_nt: TGCAGCGTTGGAGGTCTGGGGACAGGGATTGGGCAGTACTTC
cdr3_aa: CSVGGLGTGIGQYF

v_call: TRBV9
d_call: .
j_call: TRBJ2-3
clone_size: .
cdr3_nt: TGTGCCAGCAGCGACAGGGTTCGGTCAGATACGCAGTATTTT
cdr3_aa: CASSDRVRSDTQYF

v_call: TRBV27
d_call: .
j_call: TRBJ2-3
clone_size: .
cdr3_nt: TGTGCCAGCAGTTTCGATGTCAGGGGAGGGACAGATACGCAGTATTTT
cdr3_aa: CASSFDVRGGTDTQYF

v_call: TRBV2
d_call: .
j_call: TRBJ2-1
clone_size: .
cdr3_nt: TGTGCCAGTAGTGGGTTGGCAATCTCCTACAATGAGCAGTTCTTC
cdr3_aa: CASSGLAISYNEQFF

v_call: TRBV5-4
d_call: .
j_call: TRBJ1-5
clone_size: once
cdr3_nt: TGTGCCAGCAGCTATGGGGGGGGCAATCAGCCCCAGCATTTT
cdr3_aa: CASSYGGGNQPQHF

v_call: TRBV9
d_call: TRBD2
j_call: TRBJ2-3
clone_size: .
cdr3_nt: TGTGCCAGCAGCAGGACTAGCGGGAGCCTTTACACAGATACGCAGTATTTT
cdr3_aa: CASSRTSGSLYTDTQYF

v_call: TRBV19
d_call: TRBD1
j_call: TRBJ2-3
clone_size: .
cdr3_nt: TGTGCCAGTAGTATCCGAGAGGGACAGGGGTTTTATTCGGATACGCAGTATTTT
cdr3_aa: CASSIREGQGFYSDTQYF

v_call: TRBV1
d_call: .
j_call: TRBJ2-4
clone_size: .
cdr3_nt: TGCACCAGCAGCCAAGAGAAACAGGGGTCCTACCCTAAAAACATTCAGTACTTC
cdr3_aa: CTSSQEKQGSYPKNIQYF

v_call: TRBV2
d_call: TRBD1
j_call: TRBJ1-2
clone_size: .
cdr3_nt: TGTGCCAGCAGTAATGGACAGGGAAACTATGGCTACACCTTC
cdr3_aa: CASSNGQGNYGYTF

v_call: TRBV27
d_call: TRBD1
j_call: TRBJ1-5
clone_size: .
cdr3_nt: TGTGCCAGCAGTTCTCGCGGGACAGGGGGTGGTCAGCCCCAGCATTTT
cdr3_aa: CASSSRGTGGGQPQHF

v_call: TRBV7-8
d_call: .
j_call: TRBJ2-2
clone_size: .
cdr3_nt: TGTAGGGGGGGCGCCATAGCCGGGGAGCTGTTTTTT
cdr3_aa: CRGGAIAGELFF

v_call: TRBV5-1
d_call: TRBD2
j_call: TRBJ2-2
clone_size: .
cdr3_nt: TGCGCCAGCAGCCTGGGACTAGCGAACACCGGGGAGCTGTTTTTT
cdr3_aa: CASSLGLANTGELFF

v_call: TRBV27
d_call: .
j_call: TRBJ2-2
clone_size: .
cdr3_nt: TGTGCCAGCAGTTCCGGACTCTACACCGGGGAGCTGTTTTTT
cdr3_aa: CASSSGLYTGELFF

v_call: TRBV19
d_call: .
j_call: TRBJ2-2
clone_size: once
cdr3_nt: TGTGCCAGTAGACAGACAGGGAACACCGGGGAGCTGTTTTTT
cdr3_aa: CASRQTGNTGELFF

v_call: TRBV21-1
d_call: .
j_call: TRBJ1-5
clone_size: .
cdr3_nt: TGTGCCAGCAGGGGGGGGTCGGGGAATCAGCCCCAGCATTTT
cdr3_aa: CASRGGSGNQPQHF

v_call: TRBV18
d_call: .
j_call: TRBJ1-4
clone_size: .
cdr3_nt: TGTGCCAGCTCACCGGTCCGGGAACCTAATGAAAAACTGTTTTTT
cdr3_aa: CASSPVREPNEKLFF

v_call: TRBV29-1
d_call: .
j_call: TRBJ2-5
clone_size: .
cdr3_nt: TGCAGCATTCGGTCCCCCGAGGGGACCCAGTACTTC
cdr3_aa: CSIRSPEGTQYF

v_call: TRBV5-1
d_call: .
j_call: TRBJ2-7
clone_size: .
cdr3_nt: TGCGCCAGCAGCTTCTCAGGGCGGGGCAGAGGCACCTACGAGCAGTACTTC
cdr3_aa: CASSFSGRGRGTYEQYF

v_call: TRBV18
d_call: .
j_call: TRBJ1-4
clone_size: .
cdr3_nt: TGTGCCAGCTCACCCCCAGGGGCAAGTGAAAAACTGTTTTTT
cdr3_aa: CASSPPGASEKLFF

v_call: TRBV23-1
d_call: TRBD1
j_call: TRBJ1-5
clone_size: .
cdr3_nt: TGCGCCAGCAGTCAGAGGGACAGGGGGAGCAATCAGCCCCAGCATTTT
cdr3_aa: CASSQRDRGSNQPQHF

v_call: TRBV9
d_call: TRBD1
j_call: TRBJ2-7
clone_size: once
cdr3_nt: TGTGCCAGCAGCGGACATAGGACAGGGTATGAGAACGAGCAGTACTTC
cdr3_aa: CASSGHRTGYENEQYF

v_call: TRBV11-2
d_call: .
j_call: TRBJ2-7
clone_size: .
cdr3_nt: TGTGCCAGCAGCTTAGGCCCCGGCCAGGGAAGCCTCGAGCAGTACTTC
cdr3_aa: CASSLGPGQGSLEQYF

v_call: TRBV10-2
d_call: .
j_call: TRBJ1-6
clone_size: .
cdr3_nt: TGCGCCAGCAGTGGGCAGGGGATCCCTTCGTATAATTCACCCCTCCACTTT
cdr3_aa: CASSGQGIPSYNSPLHF

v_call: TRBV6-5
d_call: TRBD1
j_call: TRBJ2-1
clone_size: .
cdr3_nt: TGTGCCAGCAGTCAGACAGGGTTTCGTGATGAGCAGTTCTTC
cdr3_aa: CASSQTGFRDEQFF

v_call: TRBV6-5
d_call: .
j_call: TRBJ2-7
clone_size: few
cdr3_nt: TGTGCCAGCAGTCGCGCCCGGGACAACTACGAGCAGTACTTC
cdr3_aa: CASSRARDNYEQYF

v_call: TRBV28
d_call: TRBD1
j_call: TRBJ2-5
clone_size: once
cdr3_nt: TGTGCCAGCAGTTCGGACAGGGGGAGAGAGACCCAGTACTTC
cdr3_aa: CASSSDRGRETQYF

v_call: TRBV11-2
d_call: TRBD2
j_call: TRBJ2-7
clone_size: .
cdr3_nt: TGTGCCAGCAGCTTTGAGACTAGCGACAGCTACGAGCAGTACTTC
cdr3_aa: CASSFETSDSYEQYF

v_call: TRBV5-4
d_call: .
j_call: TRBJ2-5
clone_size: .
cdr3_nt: TGTGCCAGCAGCGCCCTTCCGGCGGGGCAAGAGACCCAGTACTTC
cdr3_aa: CASSALPAGQETQYF

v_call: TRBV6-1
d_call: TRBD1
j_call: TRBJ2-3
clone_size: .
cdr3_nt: TGTGCCAGCAACAAGGACAGGGGCTCAGATACGCAGTATTTT
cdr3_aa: CASNKDRGSDTQYF

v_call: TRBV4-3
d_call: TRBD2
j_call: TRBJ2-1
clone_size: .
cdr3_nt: TGCGCCAGCAGCCCACGGGCTAGCGGGAACCTAAGGGATGAGCAGTTCTTC
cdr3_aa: CASSPRASGNLRDEQFF

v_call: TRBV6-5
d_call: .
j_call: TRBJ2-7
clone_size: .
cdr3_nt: TGTGCCAGCAGTTATGCTAGCTCCTACGAGCAGTACTTC
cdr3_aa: CASSYASSYEQYF

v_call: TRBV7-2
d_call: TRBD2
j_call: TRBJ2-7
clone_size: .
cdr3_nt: TGTGCCAGCAGCCCCGAGGGACTAGCGGGAGACGAGCAGTACTTC
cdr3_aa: CASSPEGLAGDEQYF

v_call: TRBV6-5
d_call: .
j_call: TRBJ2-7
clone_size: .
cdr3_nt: TGTGCCAGCACCCCTTCCCAGGGCGACTCCTACGAGCAGTACTTC
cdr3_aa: CASTPSQGDSYEQYF

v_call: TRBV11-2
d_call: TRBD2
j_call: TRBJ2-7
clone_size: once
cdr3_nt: TGTGCCAGCAGCTTAGATGGGGGTGTAGCGGGAGTAACGGATTACGAGCAGTACTTC
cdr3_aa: CASSLDGGVAGVTDYEQYF

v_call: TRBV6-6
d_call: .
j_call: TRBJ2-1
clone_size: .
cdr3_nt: TGTGCCAGCAGTTACTTAGCGGACGCGGGGAATGAGCAGTTCTTC
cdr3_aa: CASSYLADAGNEQFF